Presented here are 8 T cell receptor beta chains from one specimen sequenced in a study of regulatory T cells in long-lasting Graves disease. Combining iRepertoire HTBI primers with Arm-PCR of CDR3 regions, the authors built TCR beta libraries. Via MiXCR, TCRdb re-called the multiplex PCR reads, giving one row per CDR3 protein. The sample records hundreds of thousands of distinct CDR3 sequences, under 25% being singletons. Noted time point: persistent/refractory GD, antithyroid drugs over 5 years with positive TRAb. After RNA was extracted from PBMCs, the TCR library was made from it. This material consisted of peripheral blood mononuclear cells (PBMCs), taken when the disease was refractory, from a patient treated with antithyroid drugs. The receptors stem from a female donor with Graves disease.

With regard to this clonotype: One junction end does not reproduce the germline sequence, and a read error may be involved. This sequence joins TRBV12-3 or TRBV12-4 and TRBJ2-1; TRBD1 matches 9 bases. The CDR3 totals 18 residues. CDR3 in DNA: TGTGCCAGCAGACGCCGGGACAGGGCAAGAACTAACTCCAATGAGCAGTCCTTC. Residues: CASRRRDRARTNSNEQSF.

The rearrangement joins TRBV11-2 to TRBJ2-1; 9 bases are a match to TRBD2. Per germline, CDR1 SGHAT and CDR2 FQNNGV. The CDR3 spans 17 residues. The trim removed 7 bases at V and 7 bases at J, leaving 17 bases unmatched. In DNA form, the CDR3 reads TGTGCCAGCACCCGAATCTTTGGGACTAGCAAAGGGAATGAGCAGTTCTTC. Translation: CASTRIFGTSKGNEQFF.

There are many counts of this clonotype. The chain couples TRBV6-2 or TRBV6-3 to TRBJ2-7, with 10 positions matching TRBD1. The CDR3 runs to 13 residues. Losses at the gene ends were 5 bases for V and 4 bases for J; bases not matched to a gene: 2. Germline-derived CDR1 and CDR2 are MNHEY and SVGEGT. CDR3 amino acids: CASSGDRGYEQYF. CDR3 bases: TGTGCCAGCAGTGGGGACAGGGGATACGAGCAGTACTTC.

The chain carries TRBV29-1 and TRBJ2-3, with D maybe TRBD1 (6 bases). Germline CDR1 SQVTM, CDR2 ANQGSEA. With 6 bases removed from V and 3 bases from J, the gap between germline ends came to 13 bases. This CDR3 spans 13 amino acids. The CDR3 sequence: CSVYRVSTDTQYF. CDR3 nucleotide sequence: TGCAGCGTGTACAGGGTTTCGACAGATACGCAGTATTTT.

Only one count was recorded for this clonotype. For the CDR3, the DNA is TGTGCCAGCAGTGGAAGGGGAACAGGGTGGCAGTTCTTC. Amino acid sequence: CASSGRGTGWQFF. The V call is TRBV6-2 or TRBV6-3, the J call TRBJ2-1; TRBD1 is a possible D gene (6 bases). The length of the CDR3 is 13 residues. Germline values: CDR1 MNHEY, CDR2 SVGEGT. Trimming cost V 5 bases and J 12 bases, with 17 bases left between them.

In regard to this clonotype: A clone one base away is much larger, so this may be a read error. V usage is TRBV6-1 and J usage is TRBJ1-2; 9 nucleotides line up with TRBD1. Trimming at V came to 8 bases and at J to 2 bases, leaving 6 bases not matched to a gene. Per the germline V gene, CDR1 is MNHNS and CDR2 is SASEGT. CDR3 size: 14 residues. CDR3 loop: CASGDGQGNYGYTF. The CDR3 coding sequence is TGTGCCAGCGGAGACGGACAGGGGAACTATGGCTACACCTTC.

In this sample, this clonotype turned up many times. V gene TRBV20-1 combines with J gene TRBJ2-5, with TRBD1 matching 7 bases. Trimming at V came to 3 bases and at J to 2 bases, leaving 12 bases not matched to a gene. The CDR3 runs 16 residues. Germline CDR1 reads DFQATT; CDR2 reads SNEGSKA (reference sequence). CDR3 in DNA: TGCAGTGCTAGGCGAGCTGGACAGGTGCTACAAGAGACCCAGTACTTC. The encoded protein is CSARRAGQVLQETQYF.

Concerning this clonotype: A single base separates this from a much larger clone, so it may be a read error. V and J are TRBV7-3 and TRBJ1-1; D is ambiguous. Germline-derived CDR1 and CDR2 are SGHTA and FQGTGA. This CDR3 spans 13 amino acids. The CDR3 DNA reads as TGTGCCAGCAGCTTATGGGGTTTCACTGACGCTTTCTTT. Its translation: CASSLWGFTDAFF.